The sequence of this T cell receptor beta chain was determined in a study of T cell repertoires in cytomegalovirus infection. About the research overall: Public TCR beta signatures were indicative of both CMV infection and a matching HLA type.

There are a few counts of this clonotype. Its specificity is not known. The CDR3 contains 16 residues. V was pared by 2 bases and J by 5 bases, with 17 bases between. CDR1 and CDR2 from the germline V gene are SGHRS and YFSETQ. TCRdb ran MiXCR on the reads and lists one entry per CDR3 protein. The sample lists about 920,000 distinct CDR3 sequences, around 30% occurring once. Study-wide results and caveats: Predominance within the ex vivo response was attributable to HLA-C-restricted CMV-specific TCR beta clonotypes. Frequencies of public TCR beta families were cumulated, and this identified carriers of CMV plus the relevant HLA.

V gene TRBV5-1 combines with J gene TRBJ1-5; D is ambiguous. The input for sequencing was cultured CD8+ T cells from PBMCs, taken from culture after CMV antigen stimulation. The source of this sequence is a human donor in good health (CMV status not recorded). Some clones in this sample may be carry-over from other donors' samples. CDR3 sequence reads: CASSLQPLDTYQPQHF. The CDR3 DNA reads as TGCGCCAGCAGCTTACAACCCTTAGACACGTATCAGCCCCAGCATTTT.